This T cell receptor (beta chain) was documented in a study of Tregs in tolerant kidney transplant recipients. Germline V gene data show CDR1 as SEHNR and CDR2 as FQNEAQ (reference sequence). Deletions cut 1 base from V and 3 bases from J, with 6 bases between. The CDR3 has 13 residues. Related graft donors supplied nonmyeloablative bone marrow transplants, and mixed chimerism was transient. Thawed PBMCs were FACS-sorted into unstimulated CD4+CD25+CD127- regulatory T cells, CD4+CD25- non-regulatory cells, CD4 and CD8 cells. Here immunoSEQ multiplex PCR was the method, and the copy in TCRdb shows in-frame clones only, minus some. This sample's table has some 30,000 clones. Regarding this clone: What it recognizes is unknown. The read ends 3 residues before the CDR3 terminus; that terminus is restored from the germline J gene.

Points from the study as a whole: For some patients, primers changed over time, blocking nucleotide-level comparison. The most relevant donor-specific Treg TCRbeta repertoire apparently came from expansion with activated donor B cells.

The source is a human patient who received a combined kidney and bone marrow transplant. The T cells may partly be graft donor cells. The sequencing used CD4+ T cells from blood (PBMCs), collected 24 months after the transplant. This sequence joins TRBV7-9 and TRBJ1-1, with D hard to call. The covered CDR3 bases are TGTGCCAGCAGCTTAGTATCGGACACTGAA. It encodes CASSLVSDTE. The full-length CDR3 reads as CASSLVSDTEAFF.